This T cell receptor (beta chain) came from a study of blood T cell repertoires in COVID-19. Per the germline V gene, CDR1 is MNHEY and CDR2 is SMNVEV (reference sequence). The CDR3 sequence is 17 residues long. With 6 bases clipped from V and 4 bases from J, the junction kept 15 bases outside the gene matches. Measured with immunoSEQ multiplex PCR; TCRdb has only the in-frame clones, and not every one. Found here are about 280,000 clones, around 90% of them singletons; the top ten hold roughly 1.5%. This receptor was obtained from a woman aged 18-29 years with acute COVID-19. V is TRBV27 and J is TRBJ1-2; the match to TRBD1 covers 9 bases. Sequenced sample: PBMCs or T cells enriched from blood (not recorded which). The CDR3 here is CASSLAGTGYRSYGYTF. The CDR3 coding sequence is TGTGCCAGCAGCCTAGCCGGGACAGGGTACCGTAGCTATGGCTACACCTTC.